The present T cell receptor beta chain was sequenced within a study of shared clonotypes between healthy human individuals. Germline V CDR1 and CDR2: SGHRS, YFSETQ. The CDR3 has 16 amino acids. Trimming took 0 bases from V and 8 from J; bases not matched to a gene: 9. Clones were sequenced by immunoSEQ multiplex PCR, and TCRdb holds only the in-frame ones, with some missing. Of over 1.5 million clones listed, roughly 98% are singletons. The study, taken as a whole, reports: Clonotype sharing across donors was expected to vary with sequencing depth.

About this clone: What it binds is not known.

The receptor was isolated from a man younger than 45 in good health. The chain couples TRBV5-1 to TRBJ1-4; 8 bases align to TRBD1. Material for sequencing was naive CD4+ T cells sorted from blood. The subset denotes: CD45RA+ positively selected. The CDR3 bases are TGCGCCAGCAGCTTGGAGCTACCGGGACAGGAAGAAAAACTGTTTTTT. It is translated as CASSLELPGQEEKLFF.